This T cell receptor beta chain was documented in a study of shared T cell receptors in the human thymus. Assay used: immunoSEQ multiplex PCR; TCRdb lists only in-frame clones, some missing. The sample holds roughly 660,000 clones, 88% seen once. The CDR3 spans 22 residues. Germline CDR1 SGHRS, CDR2 YFSETQ. V shed 3 bases, J shed 8 bases, and the junction held 28 bases outside the gene matches. These data also featured in a second study, about human thymus T cells. This second study notes: Corrective cardiac operations yielded the resected thymus tissue. Thymic and blood repertoires appeared to carry a bias in their V and J gene usage. Among unrelated individuals, related research reported thymic repertoires that overlapped highly.

Sample: thymocytes. The rearrangement uses TRBV5-1 and TRBJ2-1, with 11 positions matching TRBD2. The source is a boy in the first two years of life with a congenital heart defect. CDR3: CASSSRTRRASGRSEKCDEQFF. DNA of the CDR3: TGCGCCAGCAGCTCCCGGACCCGGCGGGCTAGCGGGAGGTCCGAAAAGTGCGATGAGCAGTTCTTC.